This TCR beta chain appears in the sequencing data of a study of blood T cell repertoires in COVID-19. Across the whole study: Material from acute and convalescent COVID-19 was sourced from the United States, Italy and Spain.

Between the trimmed V and J ends, which lost 8 bases and 9 bases, there was a span of 16 bases. This CDR3 comprises 12 residues. Germline V gene data show CDR1 as MNHEY and CDR2 as SVGAGI. Enrolled through a virtual design, the participants were between 18 and 89 years of age and came from 24 US areas. Cohort 3 donors were reported recovered after two negative PCRs, clearance, or symptom resolution. The protocol was immunoSEQ multiplex PCR, while the TCRdb copy is restricted to in-frame clones and leaves out a portion. The table has under 150,000 clones, around four fifths seen once. The material sequenced was PBMCs or T cells enriched from blood (not recorded which). The J gene is TRBJ1-1, the V gene TRBV6-5, with D possibly TRBD1 on 6 matching bases. This TCR came from a man between 25 and 39 years old who had recovered from COVID-19. The CDR3 protein is CASSSDSSQAFF. CDR3 nucleotides: TGTGCCAGCTCGTCGGACAGTAGTCAAGCTTTCTTT.